This T cell receptor beta chain came from a study of OX40 agonist ivuxolimab in advanced cancers. Study-level background: The costimulatory receptor OX40 (CD134) was targeted by ivuxolimab, a fully human IgG2 agonistic monoclonal antibody. Patients were allowed to have had prior anti-PD-1, anti-PD-L1 or anti-CTLA-4 therapy, and 40% to 45% of the dose-escalation patients had been treated with checkpoint inhibitors. Of the roughly 50 dose-escalation patients, hepatocellular carcinoma was present in around 20, melanoma in roughly 15, renal cell carcinoma in 9 and head and neck cancer in 9. The paper reports the monotherapy dose-escalation portion (N of about 51 patients) of the phase I ivuxolimab trial. Intravenous ivuxolimab was administered to patients every 2 weeks at six dose levels: 0.01, 0.1, 0.3, 1.5, 3 and 10 mg/kg. The dose-escalation cohort was 80% to 90% male with a mean age of approximately 59 years, ranging from roughly 20 to 80. Partial responses occurred in three dose-escalation patients, of whom one had hepatocellular carcinoma and two had cutaneous melanoma. The point of sequencing TCRbeta in the periphery was to test whether ivuxolimab changed TCR sequence diversity and drove clonal T-cell expansion.

What the authors observed across the whole study: At doses of 0.1 to 3.0 mg/kg, clonal expansion of both CD4+ and CD8+ blood T cells was observed from baseline to week 6. Low levels of normalized T-cell clonal expansion were also seen in some patients who did not respond. On average, CD8+ T cells showed more expanded clones than CD4+ T cells after ivuxolimab. The antigen specificity of the peripheral T cells that underwent clonal expansion was not determined. In partial responders in the 0.1-3.0 mg/kg groups, normalized peripheral clonal expansion was found to be among the lowest, especially among CD8+ T cells.

Patients with autoimmune disease history or receiving systemic immunosuppression were excluded from the trial. Peripheral blood for TCR sequencing was drawn from every dose cohort at baseline, at cycle 4 day 1 and at cycle 7 day 1. Samples were obtained from an open-label, multicenter, first-in-human phase I dose-escalation trial of ivuxolimab. Adults with locally advanced or metastatic melanoma, renal cell, hepatocellular, or head and neck squamous cell carcinoma were enrolled in the trial. Before TCR sequencing, CD4+ T cells and CD8+ T cells from peripheral blood were sorted into separate populations. For sequencing of the TCRbeta CDR3 region, genomic DNA was extracted from the sorted cells. The immunoSEQ Assay was used to sequence the TCRbeta CDR3 regions. The table comes from immuneACCESS by way of TCRdb, which keeps in-frame sequences with V and J called. Part of the clones is missing from these tables; in studies checked, under half for an unresolved V gene and the rest for unknown reasons. The sample table holds 50,000 to 70,000 clones, of which 84% were seen once. The ten biggest clones cover roughly 0.6% of the sample.

In regard to this clone: Its antigen remains undetermined. Base qualities were left out, and no much larger clone turns up one base away.

From the cysteine up to the phenylalanine, the CDR3 has a length of 15 residues. The only DNA kept is the CDR3, 45 bases in frame from the first base. From the germline V gene (reference sequence), CDR1 is MNHEY and CDR2 is SMNVEV. V gives up 4 bases and J gives up 0 bases, and the segment between their germline ends measures 10 bases. Here the chain combines TRBV27 and TRBJ2-1, with the D gene uncertain. The sequence was obtained from an adult with an advanced solid tumor such as melanoma, head and neck, liver or kidney cancer. This specimen was CD4+ or CD8+ T cells sorted from blood, taken in a trial of the OX40 agonist ivuxolimab. The DNA is TGTGCCAGCAGTTCCTCTATGGGCTCCTACAATGAGCAGTTCTTC. Its amino acids are CASSSSMGSYNEQFF.